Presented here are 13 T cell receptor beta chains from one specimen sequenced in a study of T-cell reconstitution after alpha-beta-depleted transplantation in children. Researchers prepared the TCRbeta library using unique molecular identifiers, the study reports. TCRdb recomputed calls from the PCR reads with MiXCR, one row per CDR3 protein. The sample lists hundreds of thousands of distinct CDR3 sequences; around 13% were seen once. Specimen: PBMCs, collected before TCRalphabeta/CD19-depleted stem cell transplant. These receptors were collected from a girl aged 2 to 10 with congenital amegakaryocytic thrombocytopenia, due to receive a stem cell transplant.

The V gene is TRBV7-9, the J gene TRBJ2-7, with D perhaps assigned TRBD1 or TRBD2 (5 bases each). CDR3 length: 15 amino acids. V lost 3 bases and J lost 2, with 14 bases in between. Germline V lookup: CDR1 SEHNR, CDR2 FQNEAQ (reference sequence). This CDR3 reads CASSFLGEKTYEQYF. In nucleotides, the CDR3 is TGTGCCAGCAGCTTTTTGGGGGAGAAGACCTACGAGCAGTACTTC.

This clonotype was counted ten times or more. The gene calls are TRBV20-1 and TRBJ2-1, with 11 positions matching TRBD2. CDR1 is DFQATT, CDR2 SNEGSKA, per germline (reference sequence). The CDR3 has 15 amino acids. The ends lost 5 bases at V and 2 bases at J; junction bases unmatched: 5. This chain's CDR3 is CSAPRLAGPYNEQFF. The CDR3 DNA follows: TGCAGTGCTCCCCGACTAGCGGGACCCTACAATGAGCAGTTCTTC.

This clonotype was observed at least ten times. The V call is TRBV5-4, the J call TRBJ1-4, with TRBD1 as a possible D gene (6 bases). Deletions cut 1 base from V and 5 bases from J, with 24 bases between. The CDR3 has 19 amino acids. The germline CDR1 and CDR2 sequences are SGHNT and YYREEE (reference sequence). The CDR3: CASSLRGGSTDSQNEKLFF. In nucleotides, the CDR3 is TGTGCCAGCAGCTTGAGGGGGGGAAGTACGGACAGCCAGAATGAAAAACTGTTTTTT.

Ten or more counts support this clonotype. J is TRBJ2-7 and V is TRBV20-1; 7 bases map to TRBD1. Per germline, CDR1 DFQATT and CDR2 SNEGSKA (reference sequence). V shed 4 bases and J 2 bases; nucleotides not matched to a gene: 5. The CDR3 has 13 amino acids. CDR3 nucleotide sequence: TGCAGTGCTACTTGGGGACAGACCTACGAGCAGTACTTC. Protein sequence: CSATWGQTYEQYF.

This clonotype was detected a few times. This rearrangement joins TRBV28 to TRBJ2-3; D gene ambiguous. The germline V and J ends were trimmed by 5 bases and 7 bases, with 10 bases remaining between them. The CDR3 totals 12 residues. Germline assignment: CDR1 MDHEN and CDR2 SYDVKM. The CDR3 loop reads CASSGIDNTQYF. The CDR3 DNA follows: TGTGCCAGCAGTGGGATAGACAATACGCAGTATTTT.

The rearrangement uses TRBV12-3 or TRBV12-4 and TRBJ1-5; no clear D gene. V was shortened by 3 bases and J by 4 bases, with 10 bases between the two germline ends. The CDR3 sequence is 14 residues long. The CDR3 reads CASSFSSANQPQHF. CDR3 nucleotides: TGTGCCAGCAGTTTCTCTTCCGCGAATCAGCCCCAGCATTTT.

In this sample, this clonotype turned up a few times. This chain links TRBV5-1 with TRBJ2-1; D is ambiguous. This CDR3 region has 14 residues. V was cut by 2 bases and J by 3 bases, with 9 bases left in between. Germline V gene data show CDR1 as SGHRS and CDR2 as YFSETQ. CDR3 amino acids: CASSFWSNYNEQFF. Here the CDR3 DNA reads TGCGCCAGCAGCTTTTGGTCTAACTACAATGAGCAGTTCTTC.

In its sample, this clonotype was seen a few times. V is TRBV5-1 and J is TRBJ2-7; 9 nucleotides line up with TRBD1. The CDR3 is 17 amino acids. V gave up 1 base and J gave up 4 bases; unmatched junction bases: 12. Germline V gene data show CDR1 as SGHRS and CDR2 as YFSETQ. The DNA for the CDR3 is TGCGCCAGCAGCTTGTCTGGGGGGGAACAGGGGGCTTACGAGCAGTACTTC. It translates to CASSLSGGEQGAYEQYF.

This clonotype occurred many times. The CDR3 DNA reads TGTGCCAGCAGTTCCCACGGTGGGGAGACCCAGTACTTC. Its translation: CASSSHGGETQYF. The chain is built from TRBV28 and TRBJ2-5, with unresolved D. V was cut by 4 bases and J by 5 bases, with 11 bases left in between. The CDR3 runs to 13 residues. Germline CDR1 reads MDHEN; CDR2 reads SYDVKM.

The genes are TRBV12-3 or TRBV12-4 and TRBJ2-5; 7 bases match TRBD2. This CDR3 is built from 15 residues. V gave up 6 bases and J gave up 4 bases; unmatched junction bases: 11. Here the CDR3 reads CASRPTEGGSETQYF. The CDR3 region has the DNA TGTGCCAGCAGGCCCACGGAGGGAGGGTCAGAGACCCAGTACTTC.

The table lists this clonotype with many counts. CDR3 residues: CASSLPTESGNTIYF. CDR3 nucleotide sequence: TGCGCCAGCAGCCTCCCGACAGAATCTGGAAACACCATATATTTT. V is TRBV5-1 and J is TRBJ1-3, with D tentatively TRBD1 (5 bases). CDR3 length: 15 amino acids. Deletions cut 4 bases from V and 1 base from J, with 12 bases between. CDR1 and CDR2 from the germline V gene are SGHRS and YFSETQ.

The CDR3 sequence: CASGTLEPQGSGANVLTF. In DNA form, the CDR3 reads TGTGCCAGCGGAACCCTAGAGCCACAGGGGTCTGGGGCCAACGTCCTGACTTTC. J is TRBJ2-6 and V is TRBV12-3 or TRBV12-4, with 7 bases lining up with TRBD1. Trimming at V came to 8 bases and at J to 1 base, leaving 14 bases not matched to a gene. The CDR3 is 18 residues long.

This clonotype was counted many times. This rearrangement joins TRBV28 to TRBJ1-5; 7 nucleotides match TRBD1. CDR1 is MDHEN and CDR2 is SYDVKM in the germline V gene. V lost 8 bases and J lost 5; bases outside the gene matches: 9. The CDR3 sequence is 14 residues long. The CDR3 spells CASAEGQTYQPQHF. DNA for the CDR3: TGTGCCAGCGCCGAGGGACAGACTTATCAGCCCCAGCATTTT. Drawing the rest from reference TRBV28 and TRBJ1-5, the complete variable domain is DVKVTQSSRYLVKRTGEKVFLECVQDMDHENMFWYRQDPGLGLRLIYFSYDVKMKEKGDIPEGYSVSREKKERFSLILESASTNQTSMYLCASAEGQTYQPQHFGDGTRLSIL.